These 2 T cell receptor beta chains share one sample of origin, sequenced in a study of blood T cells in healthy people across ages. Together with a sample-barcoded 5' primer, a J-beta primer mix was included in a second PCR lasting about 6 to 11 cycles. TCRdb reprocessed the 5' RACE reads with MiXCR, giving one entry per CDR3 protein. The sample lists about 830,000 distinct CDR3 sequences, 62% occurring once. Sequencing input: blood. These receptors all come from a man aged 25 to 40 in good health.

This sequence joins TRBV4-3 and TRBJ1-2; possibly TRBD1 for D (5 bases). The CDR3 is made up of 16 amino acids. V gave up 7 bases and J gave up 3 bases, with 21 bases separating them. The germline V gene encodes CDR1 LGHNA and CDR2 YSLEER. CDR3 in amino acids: CASKSGVLGTDYGYTF. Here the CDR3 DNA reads TGCGCCAGCAAAAGTGGGGTATTAGGGACGGACTATGGCTACACCTTC.

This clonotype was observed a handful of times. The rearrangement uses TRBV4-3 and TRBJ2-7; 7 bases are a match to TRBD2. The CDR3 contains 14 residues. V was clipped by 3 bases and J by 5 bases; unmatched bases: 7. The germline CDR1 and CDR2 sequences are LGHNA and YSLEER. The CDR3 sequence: CASSQGGTADEQYF. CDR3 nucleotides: TGCGCCAGCAGCCAGGGGGGGACCGCCGACGAGCAGTACTTC.